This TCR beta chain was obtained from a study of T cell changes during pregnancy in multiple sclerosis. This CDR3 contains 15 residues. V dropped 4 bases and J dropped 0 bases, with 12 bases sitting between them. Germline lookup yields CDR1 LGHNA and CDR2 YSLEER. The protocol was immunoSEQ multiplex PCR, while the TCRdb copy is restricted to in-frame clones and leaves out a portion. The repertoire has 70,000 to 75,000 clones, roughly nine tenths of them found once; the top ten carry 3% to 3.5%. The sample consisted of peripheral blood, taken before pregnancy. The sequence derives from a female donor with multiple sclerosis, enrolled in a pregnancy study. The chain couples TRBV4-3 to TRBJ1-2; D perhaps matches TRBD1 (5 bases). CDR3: CASSPQGSANYGYTF. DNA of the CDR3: TGCGCCAGCAGCCCCCAGGGCAGCGCTAACTATGGCTACACCTTC.